Below are 22 T cell receptor beta chains sequenced from a single sample in a study of early T cells in non-severe SARS-CoV-2 infection. TCRdb fed the 5' RACE reads into MiXCR, producing one record per CDR3 protein. The table includes some 29,000 distinct CDR3 sequences, about 4.8% detected once. Material for sequencing was whole blood. The receptors were sampled from an adult who was a healthcare worker with PCR-confirmed SARS-CoV-2 infection or an uninfected control (not recorded which).

The sample holds a few counts of this clonotype. The chain couples TRBV18 to TRBJ2-7, with TRBD1 as a possible D gene (6 bases). V lost 0 bases and J 3 bases, leaving 9 bases between the germline ends. The CDR3 loop spans 14 amino acids. The germline V gene encodes CDR1 KGHSH and CDR2 LQKENI. The chain's CDR3 is CASSPPSGDYEQYF. The CDR3 DNA reads as TGTGCCAGCTCACCACCGTCAGGGGACTACGAGCAGTACTTC.

This clonotype showed up many times. The V gene is TRBV7-9, the J gene TRBJ2-7, with 9 positions matching TRBD1. Trimming took 9 bases from V and 4 from J; bases not matched to a gene: 7. The germline gives CDR1 SEHNR, CDR2 FQNEAQ (reference sequence). The CDR3 consists of 13 residues. CDR3 amino acids: CASKIGTGYEQYF. CDR3 bases: TGTGCCAGTAAAATCGGGACAGGGTACGAGCAGTACTTC.

This clonotype was recorded many times. This chain uses TRBV7-6 with TRBJ1-2; tentative D call: TRBD1 (5 bases). The ends were cut back, 3 bases at V and 2 bases at J, with 7 bases in the middle. From germline, CDR1 is SGHVS and CDR2 FNYEAQ. The CDR3 extends over 13 amino acids. The CDR3 loop is CASSFRENYGYTF. CDR3 nucleotide sequence: TGTGCCAGCAGCTTCAGGGAAAACTATGGCTACACCTTC.

This clonotype was found many times. The CDR3 region is CASSLLWQGDYNEQFF. In DNA form, the CDR3 reads TGTGCCAGCAGCTTATTGTGGCAAGGGGATTACAATGAGCAGTTCTTC. The chain joins TRBV7-6 to TRBJ2-1, with D maybe TRBD1 (5 bases). The CDR3 has 16 residues. The V end was cut by 2 bases, the J end by 4 bases, with 15 bases between. The germline V gene encodes CDR1 SGHVS and CDR2 FNYEAQ.

At least ten counts were recorded for this clonotype. The gene calls are TRBV18 and TRBJ2-7; perhaps TRBD1 as D (6 bases). Germline values: CDR1 KGHSH, CDR2 LQKENI. V gave up 5 bases and J gave up 2 bases, with 13 bases separating them. The CDR3 runs to 14 residues. The CDR3 DNA follows: TGTGCCAGCTCAAAGACAGGAACCACCTACGAGCAGTACTTC. This codes for CASSKTGTTYEQYF.

This clonotype was found many times. The genes are TRBV7-6 and TRBJ1-6, with 9 bases that match TRBD1. Unmatched junction bases numbered 11, after V lost 5 bases and J lost 9 bases. The CDR3 is 16 residues long. Germline V lookup: CDR1 SGHVS, CDR2 FNYEAQ. This CDR3 reads CASSPGQGRFGSPLHF. The CDR3 region has the DNA TGTGCCAGCAGCCCCGGACAGGGGAGGTTCGGTTCACCCCTCCACTTT.

This clonotype rates as medium-sized. The rearrangement links TRBV20-1 to TRBJ2-3; D is uncertain. The CDR3 loop spans 12 amino acids. V lost 4 bases to trimming and J lost 1 base, with 6 bases between them. CDR1 is DFQATT and CDR2 is SNEGSKA in the germline V gene (reference sequence). CDR3 loop: CSATQRTDTQYF. The DNA for the CDR3 is TGCAGTGCTACCCAGCGCACAGATACGCAGTATTTT.

This clonotype was seen more than once but under ten times. The J gene is TRBJ2-1, the V gene TRBV20-1; TRBD2 matches at 8 bases. Germline V CDR1 and CDR2: DFQATT, SNEGSKA (reference sequence). The CDR3 is 17 residues long. The J segment lost 0 bases and the V segment lost 0 bases, leaving 7 bases of the junction unmatched. The CDR3 sequence is CSARDGGGIYSYNEQFF. CDR3 nucleotide sequence: TGCAGTGCTAGAGATGGCGGGGGGATTTACTCCTACAATGAGCAGTTCTTC.

The genes are TRBV10-1 and TRBJ2-2; D possibly corresponds to TRBD2 (6 bases). V lost 6 bases to trimming and J lost 2 bases, with 19 bases between them. The CDR3 is 17 residues long. CDR1 and CDR2 (germline): WNHNN, SYGVQD (reference sequence). CDR3 in amino acids: CASSTGLPSSNTGELFF. The CDR3 DNA reads as TGCGCCAGCAGCACGGGACTTCCATCCAGTAACACCGGGGAGCTGTTTTTT.

CDR3 sequence: CSARDGSARRHEQYF. As DNA, the CDR3 is TGCAGTGCTAGAGATGGTAGCGCCCGAAGGCACGAGCAGTACTTC. The rearrangement joins TRBV20-1 to TRBJ2-7, with a possible D match to TRBD2 (5 bases). Trimming stripped 0 bases from V and 5 bases from J, with 17 bases between. Per the germline V gene, CDR1 is DFQATT and CDR2 is SNEGSKA (reference sequence). The CDR3 is 15 amino acids.

This clonotype was seen a few times. V gene TRBV7-9 combines with J gene TRBJ2-2; 10 bases match TRBD2. Trimming took 10 bases from V and 5 from J; bases not matched to a gene: 4. This CDR3 has 13 residues. Germline V lookup: CDR1 SEHNR, CDR2 FQNEAQ (reference sequence). CDR3 nucleotides: TGTGCCACCCAAGCGGGAGGGACCGGGGAGCTGTTTTTT. Its protein product is CATQAGGTGELFF.

This clonotype has at least ten counts. V and J are TRBV6-2 or TRBV6-3 and TRBJ2-4; the match to TRBD2 covers 8 bases. V was pared by 7 bases and J by 3 bases, with 11 bases of the junction left unmatched. Germline lookup yields CDR1 MNHEY and CDR2 SVGEGT. The CDR3 is 16 residues long. The CDR3 DNA reads as TGTGCCAGCACCAACTCCCCTACTAGCGGCAAAAACATTCAGTACTTC. This encodes CASTNSPTSGKNIQYF.

This clonotype was seen ten or more times. The chain recombines TRBV29-1 with TRBJ1-4, with 7 bases fitting TRBD1. The germline CDR1 and CDR2 sequences are SQVTM and ANQGSEA. This CDR3 spans 12 amino acids. The V gene end was trimmed by 4 bases and the J gene end by 7 bases; junction bases not matched to a gene: 3. The CDR3 DNA reads TGCAGCGTTGGACAGGGACGTGAAAAACTGTTTTTT. It yields the protein CSVGQGREKLFF.

This clonotype was observed many times. This rearrangement joins TRBV9 to TRBJ2-1; a possible D gene is TRBD1 (6 bases). Trimming shortened V by 4 bases and J by 5 bases, and 13 bases separated the two germline ends. The CDR3 contains 14 residues. The germline gives CDR1 SGDLS, CDR2 YYNGEE. CDR3 nucleotides: TGTGCCAGCAGCCCTACAGGGAAGGACAATGAGCAGTTCTTC. Translation: CASSPTGKDNEQFF.

CDR3 sequence: CASSSQEYTEAFF. The CDR3 DNA sequence: TGTGCCAGCAGTTCCCAGGAGTATACTGAAGCTTTCTTT. The genes are TRBV27 and TRBJ1-1; D is undetermined. The length of the CDR3 is 13 residues. From germline, CDR1 is MNHEY and CDR2 SMNVEV (reference sequence). Trimming removed 4 bases from V and 5 bases from J, with 11 bases in between.

This clonotype was recorded at least ten times. The chain joins TRBV28 to TRBJ1-1; tentatively, D is TRBD1 (5 bases). CDR3 length: 16 residues. CDR1 and CDR2 from the germline V gene are MDHEN and SYDVKM. V was shortened by 5 bases and J by 2 bases, with 18 bases between the two germline ends. The CDR3 nucleotides are TGTGCCAGCAGTCCCGTGGACAACCATTTAAACACTGAAGCTTTCTTT. Residues: CASSPVDNHLNTEAFF.

This clonotype was seen ten or more times. The rearrangement joins TRBV2 to TRBJ2-7; D may correspond to TRBD1 or TRBD2 (5 bases each). The CDR3 totals 12 residues. Per germline, CDR1 SNHLY and CDR2 FYNNEI. V was trimmed by 11 bases and J by 6 bases, leaving 17 bases between them. CDR3 sequence reads: CALVGARGEQYF. DNA of the CDR3: TGTGCCCTCGTAGGGGCTCGGGGCGAGCAGTACTTC.

There are a few counts of this clonotype. The gene calls are TRBV6-2 or TRBV6-3 and TRBJ2-2; 7 bases match TRBD1. Trimming removed 5 bases from V and 5 bases from J; junction bases left unmatched: 2. This CDR3 comprises 13 residues. Germline lookup yields CDR1 MNHEY and CDR2 SVGEGT. In nucleotides, the CDR3 is TGTGCCAGCAGTCGACAGGGAACCGGGGAGCTGTTTTTT. Protein product: CASSRQGTGELFF.

This clonotype was detected ten times or more. The chain is built from TRBV7-6 and TRBJ2-7; 10 nucleotides line up with TRBD2. Germline V gene data show CDR1 as SGHVS and CDR2 as FNYEAQ. The CDR3 covers 16 residues. Trimming at V came to 0 bases and at J to 3 bases, leaving 5 bases not matched to a gene. The CDR3 DNA is TGTGCCAGCAGCTTAGCGGAGGCTAGCGGGGGCTACGAGCAGTACTTC. Translation: CASSLAEASGGYEQYF. Full variable domain (outside the CDR3, taken from reference TRBV7-6 and TRBJ2-7): GAGVSQSPRYKVTKRGQDVALRCDPISGHVSLYWYRQALGQGPEFLTYFNYEAQQDKSGLPNDRFSAERPEGSISTLTIQRTEQRDSAMYRCASSLAEASGGYEQYFGPGTRLTVT.

In this sample, this clonotype turned up many times. The chain couples TRBV4-1 to TRBJ2-3; D not certain. Germline assignment: CDR1 MGHRA and CDR2 YSYEKL. The CDR3 contains 16 residues. The V end lost 4 bases, the J end lost 2 bases, and 16 bases lay between the germline ends. The CDR3 nucleotides are TGCGCCAGCAGCCCACGCCTCGCAACCCCCACAGATACGCAGTATTTT. It yields the protein CASSPRLATPTDTQYF.

This clonotype was seen ten or more times. The gene calls are TRBV20-1 and TRBJ2-1, with D possibly matching TRBD2 (5 bases). Germline-derived CDR1 and CDR2 are DFQATT and SNEGSKA (reference sequence). The length of the CDR3 is 13 residues. The V and J ends lost 3 bases and 4 bases respectively, with 10 bases between them. CDR3 bases: TGCAGTGCTAGCGGGGTTCTATACAATGAGCAGTTCTTC. Translating it yields CSASGVLYNEQFF.

This clonotype was counted ten times or more. CDR3 sequence (DNA): TGTGCCAGCAGCTTTGAGTTCCGGGGCTGTCGGATCTACGAGCAGTACTTC. Encoded protein: CASSFEFRGCRIYEQYF. The rearrangement links TRBV12-1 to TRBJ2-7; no DNA check was done on the table's D call, TRBD2. TRBV12-1 is a listed pseudogene. There are 17 residues in the CDR3.